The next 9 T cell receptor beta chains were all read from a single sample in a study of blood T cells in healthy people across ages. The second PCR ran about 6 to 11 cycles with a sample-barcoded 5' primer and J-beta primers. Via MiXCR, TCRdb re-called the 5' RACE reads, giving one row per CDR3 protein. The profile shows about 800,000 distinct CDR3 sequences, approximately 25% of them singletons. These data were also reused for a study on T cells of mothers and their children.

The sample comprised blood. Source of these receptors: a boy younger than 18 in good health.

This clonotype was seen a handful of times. The CDR3 nucleotides read TGTGCCAGTCAGGATAGCAATCAGCCCCAGCATTTT. This translates into CASQDSNQPQHF. The V call is TRBV19, the J call TRBJ1-5, with D unclear. The CDR3 is 12 residues long. The V end lost 8 bases, the J end lost 0 bases, and 5 bases lay between the germline ends. Germline V gene lookup returns CDR1 LNHDA and CDR2 SQIVND (reference sequence). The full variable domain, completed using reference TRBV19 and TRBJ1-5, is DGGITQSPKYLFRKEGQNVTLSCEQNLNHDAMYWYRQDPGQGLRLIYYSQIVNDFQKGDIAEGYSVSREKKESFPLTVTSAQKNPTAFYLCASQDSNQPQHFGDGTRLSIL.

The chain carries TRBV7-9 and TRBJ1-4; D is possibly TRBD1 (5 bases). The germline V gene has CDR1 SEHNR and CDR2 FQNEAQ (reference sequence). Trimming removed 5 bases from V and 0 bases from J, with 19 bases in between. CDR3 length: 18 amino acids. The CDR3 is CASSHIKNTGSTNEKLFF. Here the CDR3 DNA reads TGTGCCAGCAGCCACATCAAAAACACAGGCTCAACTAATGAAAAACTGTTTTTT.

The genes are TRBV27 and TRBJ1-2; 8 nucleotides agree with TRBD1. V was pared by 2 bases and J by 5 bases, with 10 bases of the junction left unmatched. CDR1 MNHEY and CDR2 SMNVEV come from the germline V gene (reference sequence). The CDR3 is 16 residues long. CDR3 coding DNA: TGTGCCAGCAGTTTAAGTTCCGGACAGGGCGGGTATGGCTACACCTTC. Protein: CASSLSSGQGGYGYTF.

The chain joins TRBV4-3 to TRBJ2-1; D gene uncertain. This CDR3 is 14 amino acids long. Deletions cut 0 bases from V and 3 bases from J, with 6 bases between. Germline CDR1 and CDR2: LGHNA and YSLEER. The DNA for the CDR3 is TGCGCCAGCAGCCAAGATCCGGACTACAATGAGCAGTTCTTC. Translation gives CASSQDPDYNEQFF.

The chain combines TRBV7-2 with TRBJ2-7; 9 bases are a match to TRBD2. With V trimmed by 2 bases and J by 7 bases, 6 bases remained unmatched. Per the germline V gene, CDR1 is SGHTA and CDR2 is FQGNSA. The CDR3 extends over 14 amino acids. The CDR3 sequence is CASSLWRGGREQYF. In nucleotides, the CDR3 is TGTGCCAGCAGCTTATGGCGGGGGGGCCGAGAGCAGTACTTC.

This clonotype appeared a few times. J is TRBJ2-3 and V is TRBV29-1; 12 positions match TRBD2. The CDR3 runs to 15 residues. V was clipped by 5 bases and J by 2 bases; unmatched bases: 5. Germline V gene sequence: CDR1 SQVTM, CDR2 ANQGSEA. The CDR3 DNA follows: TGCAGCGTTCCTAGCGGGAGGGCCAACACAGATACGCAGTATTTT. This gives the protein CSVPSGRANTDTQYF.

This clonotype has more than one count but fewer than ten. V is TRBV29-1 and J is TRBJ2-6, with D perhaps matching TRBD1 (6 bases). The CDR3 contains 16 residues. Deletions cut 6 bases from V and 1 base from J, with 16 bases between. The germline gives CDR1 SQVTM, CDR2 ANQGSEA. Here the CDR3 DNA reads TGCAGCGTCTGGGACACAGCCACATCTGGGGCCAACGTCCTGACTTTC. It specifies CSVWDTATSGANVLTF.

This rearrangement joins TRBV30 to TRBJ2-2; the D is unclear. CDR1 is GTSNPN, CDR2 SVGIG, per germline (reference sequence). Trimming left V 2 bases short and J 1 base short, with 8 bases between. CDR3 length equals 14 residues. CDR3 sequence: CAWSHAGNTGELFF. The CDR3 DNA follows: TGTGCCTGGAGTCACGCAGGGAACACCGGGGAGCTGTTTTTT.

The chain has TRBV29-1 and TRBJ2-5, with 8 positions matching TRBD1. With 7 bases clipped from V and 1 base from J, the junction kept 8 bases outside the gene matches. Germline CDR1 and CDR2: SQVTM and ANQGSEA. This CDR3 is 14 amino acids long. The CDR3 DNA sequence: TGCAGCGCCGCAGGGGGCCCTGCCCAAGAGACCCAGTACTTC. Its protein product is CSAAGGPAQETQYF.